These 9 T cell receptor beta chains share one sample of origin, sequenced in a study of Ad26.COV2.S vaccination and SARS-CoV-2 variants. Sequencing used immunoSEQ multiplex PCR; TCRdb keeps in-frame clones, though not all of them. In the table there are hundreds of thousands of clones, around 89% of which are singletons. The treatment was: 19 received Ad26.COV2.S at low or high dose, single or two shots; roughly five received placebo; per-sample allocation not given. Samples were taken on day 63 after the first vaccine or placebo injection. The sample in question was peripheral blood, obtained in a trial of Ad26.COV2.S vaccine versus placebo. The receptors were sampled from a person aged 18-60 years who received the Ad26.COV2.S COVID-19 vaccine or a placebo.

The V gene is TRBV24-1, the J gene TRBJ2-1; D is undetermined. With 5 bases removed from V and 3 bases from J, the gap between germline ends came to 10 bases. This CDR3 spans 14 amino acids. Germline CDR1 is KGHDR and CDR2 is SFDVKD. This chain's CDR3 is CATSVAGGYNEQFF. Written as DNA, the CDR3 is TGTGCCACCAGTGTGGCCGGCGGCTACAATGAGCAGTTCTTC.

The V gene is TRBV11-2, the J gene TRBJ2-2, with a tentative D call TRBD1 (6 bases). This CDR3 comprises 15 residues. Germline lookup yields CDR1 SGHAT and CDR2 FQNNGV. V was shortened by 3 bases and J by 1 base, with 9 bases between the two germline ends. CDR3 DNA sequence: TGTGCCAGCAGCTTGATAGGGGGGAACACCGGGGAGCTGTTTTTT. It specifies CASSLIGGNTGELFF.

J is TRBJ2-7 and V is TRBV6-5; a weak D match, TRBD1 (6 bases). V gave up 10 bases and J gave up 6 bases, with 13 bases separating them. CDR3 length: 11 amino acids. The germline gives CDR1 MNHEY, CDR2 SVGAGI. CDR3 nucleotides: TGTGCCACAAGAAGGGGGACCGAGCAGTACTTC. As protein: CATRRGTEQYF.

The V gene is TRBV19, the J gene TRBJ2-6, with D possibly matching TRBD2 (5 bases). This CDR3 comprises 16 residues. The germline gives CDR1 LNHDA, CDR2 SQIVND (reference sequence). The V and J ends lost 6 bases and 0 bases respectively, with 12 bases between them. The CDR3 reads CASRSGLTSGANVLTF. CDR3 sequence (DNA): TGTGCCAGTAGGTCAGGACTCACCTCTGGGGCCAACGTCCTGACTTTC.

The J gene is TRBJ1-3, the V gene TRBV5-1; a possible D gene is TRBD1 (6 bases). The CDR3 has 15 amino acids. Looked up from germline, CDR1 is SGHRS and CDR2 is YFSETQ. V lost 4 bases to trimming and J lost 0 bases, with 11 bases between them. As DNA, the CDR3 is TGCGCCAGCAGCCTAGGGACAAACTCTGGAAACACCATATATTTT. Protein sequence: CASSLGTNSGNTIYF.

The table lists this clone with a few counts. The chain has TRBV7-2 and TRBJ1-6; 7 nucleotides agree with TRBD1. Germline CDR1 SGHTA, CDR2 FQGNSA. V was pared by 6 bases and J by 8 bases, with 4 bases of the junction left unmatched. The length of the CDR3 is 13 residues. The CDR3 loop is CASRRGQDSPLHF. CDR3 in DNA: TGTGCCAGCAGGAGGGGGCAGGATTCACCCCTCCACTTT.

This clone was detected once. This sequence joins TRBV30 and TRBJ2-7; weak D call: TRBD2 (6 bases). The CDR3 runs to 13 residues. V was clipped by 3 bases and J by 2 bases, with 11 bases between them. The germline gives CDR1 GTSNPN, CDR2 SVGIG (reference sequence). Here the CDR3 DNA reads TGTGCCTGGAGGCGGGGCGGTACCTACGAGCAGTACTTC. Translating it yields CAWRRGGTYEQYF.

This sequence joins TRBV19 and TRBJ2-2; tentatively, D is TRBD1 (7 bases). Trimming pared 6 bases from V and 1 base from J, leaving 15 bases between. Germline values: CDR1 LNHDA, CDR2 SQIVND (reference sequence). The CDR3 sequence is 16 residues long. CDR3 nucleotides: TGTGCCAGTAGCAGGCGGGACAGCGTGAACACCGGGGAGCTGTTTTTT. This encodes CASSRRDSVNTGELFF.

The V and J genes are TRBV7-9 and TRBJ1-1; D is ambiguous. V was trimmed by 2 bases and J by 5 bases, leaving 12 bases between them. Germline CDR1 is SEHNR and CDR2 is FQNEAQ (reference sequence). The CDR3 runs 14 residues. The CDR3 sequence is CASSLWREGTEAFF. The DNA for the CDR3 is TGTGCCAGCAGCTTATGGAGGGAAGGAACTGAAGCTTTCTTT. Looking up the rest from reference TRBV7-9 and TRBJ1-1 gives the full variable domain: DTGVSQNPRHKITKRGQNVTFRCDPISEHNRLYWYRQTLGQGPEFLTYFQNEAQLEKSRLLSDRFSAERPKGSFSTLEIQRTEQGDSAMYLCASSLWREGTEAFFGQGTRLTVV.